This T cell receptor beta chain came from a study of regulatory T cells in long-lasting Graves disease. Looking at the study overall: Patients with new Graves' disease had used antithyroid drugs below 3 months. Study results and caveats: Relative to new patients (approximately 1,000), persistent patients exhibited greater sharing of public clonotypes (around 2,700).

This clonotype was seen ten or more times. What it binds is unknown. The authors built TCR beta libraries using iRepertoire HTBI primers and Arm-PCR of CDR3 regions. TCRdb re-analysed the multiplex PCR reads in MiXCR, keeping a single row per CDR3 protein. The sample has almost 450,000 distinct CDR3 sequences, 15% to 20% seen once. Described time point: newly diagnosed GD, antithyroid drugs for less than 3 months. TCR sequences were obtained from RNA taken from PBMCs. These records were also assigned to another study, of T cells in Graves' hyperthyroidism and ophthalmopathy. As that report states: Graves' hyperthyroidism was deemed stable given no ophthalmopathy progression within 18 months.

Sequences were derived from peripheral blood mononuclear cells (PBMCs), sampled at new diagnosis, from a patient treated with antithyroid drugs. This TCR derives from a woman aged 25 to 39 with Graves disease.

CDR3 residues: CASRSLAGGLGEQFF. As DNA, the CDR3 is TGTGCCAGCAGGTCACTAGCGGGAGGGCTTGGTGAGCAGTTCTTC. This sequence joins TRBV27 and TRBJ2-1; 13 bases are a match to TRBD2. CDR3 size: 15 residues. Germline CDR1 and CDR2: MNHEY and SMNVEV (reference sequence). V dropped 6 bases and J dropped 9; count of bases not matched to a gene: 8.